This T cell receptor (beta chain) is from a study of control samples from healthy donors and cancer patients. This CDR3 contains 14 residues. From germline, CDR1 is SGHRS and CDR2 YFSETQ. V was shortened by 4 bases and J by 0 bases, with 7 bases between the two germline ends. Sequenced by immunoSEQ multiplex PCR; TCRdb stores in-frame clones only, minus some. The profile covers 96,000 or so clones, with 90% to 95% appearing a single time and around 8.2% taken by the ten largest. This sequence joins TRBV5-1 and TRBJ2-2; D unclear. The source material was blood. The TCR comes from a man younger than 35 in good health. CDR3 in DNA: TGCGCCAGCAGCCCCGACACGAACACCGGGGAGCTGTTTTTT. Translation gives CASSPDTNTGELFF.